This T cell receptor beta chain came from a study of ipilimumab plus nivolumab after autologous stem cell transplantation. The V gene's germline CDR1 is SGHVS and CDR2 FNYEAQ. The CDR3 spans 16 residues. V was clipped by 0 bases and J by 2 bases, with 11 bases between them. TCRdb's table, derived via immunoSEQ multiplex PCR, lists solely in-frame clones and lacks some. The table shows about 20,000 clones, with 70% to 80% occurring only once. This sequence originates from a male donor with diffuse large B-cell lymphoma. Material: PBMCs, obtained in a trial of ipilimumab plus nivolumab as post-transplant consolidation. The J gene is TRBJ1-3, the V gene TRBV7-6, with a possible D match to TRBD1 (6 bases). The CDR3 region is CASSLAAGAAGNTIYF. The DNA for the CDR3 is TGTGCCAGCAGCTTAGCTGCAGGGGCAGCTGGAAACACCATATATTTT. The full variable domain, in which reference TRBV7-6 and TRBJ1-3 provide the parts outside the CDR3, is GAGVSQSPRYKVTKRGQDVALRCDPISGHVSLYWYRQALGQGPEFLTYFNYEAQQDKSGLPNDRFSAERPEGSISTLTIQRTEQRDSAMYRCASSLAAGAAGNTIYFGEGSWLTVV.